The source of this T cell receptor beta chain is a study of PD-L1 blockade in urothelial cancer. Looking at the study overall: Between 0 and 3 chemotherapy regimens preceded treatment for each patient. Blood gave a median about 150,000 T cells. Study results and caveats: Expansion of tumor-associated blood clones at 3 weeks was greater in durable-benefit patients.

Concerning this clone itself: The antigen is not known.

This CDR3 is 15 amino acids long. With V trimmed by 2 bases and J by 9 bases, 9 bases remained unmatched. The germline V gene has CDR1 MNHEY and CDR2 SVGAGI. The authors spiked synthetic TCR analog templates into each PCR. Generated by immunoSEQ multiplex PCR, the TCRdb table keeps only in-frame clones and is missing some. This sample has about 88,000 clones, with 85% to 95% found just once. The TCR comes from a man aged 60 to 69 with urothelial cancer. The rearrangement uses TRBV6-5 and TRBJ1-4; 7 bases fit TRBD1. Sequencing used PBMCs, obtained around atezolizumab (anti-PD-L1) treatment. Here the CDR3 DNA reads TGTGCCAGCAGTTACGGGATTGGACAGGAGAAAAAACTGTTTTTT. Its protein is CASSYGIGQEKKLFF.